This passage covers 9 T cell receptor beta chains from one sample sequenced in a study of graft-versus-host responses after intestinal transplantation. Assay used: immunoSEQ multiplex PCR; TCRdb lists only in-frame clones, some missing. The profile covers some 88,000 clones, with 85% to 95% appearing a single time and roughly 2% taken by the ten largest. Antigens for these TCRs are unknown. Specimen: unstimulated CD8+ T cells sorted from spleen or lymph node cells, collected before intestinal transplant. The receptors shown here come from a human donor who received an intestinal transplant.

This chain uses TRBV19 with TRBJ2-3; no firm D call. The CDR3 has 15 residues. Germline V CDR1 and CDR2: LNHDA, SQIVND (reference sequence). Trimming left V 5 bases short and J 1 base short, with 13 bases between. CDR3 DNA sequence: TGTGCCAGTAGTGAGGTCCGCTGGGGCACAGATACGCAGTATTTT. Amino acids: CASSEVRWGTDTQYF.

This clone has more than one count but fewer than ten. V gene TRBV10-1 combines with J gene TRBJ1-5, with unresolved D. This CDR3 contains 12 residues. Per germline, CDR1 WNHNN and CDR2 SYGVQD (reference sequence). The V end was cut by 3 bases, the J end by 2 bases, with 2 bases between. The CDR3 nucleotides are TGCGCCAGCAGTGACGGCAATCAGCCCCAGCATTTT. Protein: CASSDGNQPQHF.

The V call is TRBV5-6, the J call TRBJ2-7; 11 bases match TRBD1. CDR1 SGHDT and CDR2 YYEEEE come from the germline V gene. V was clipped by 1 base and J by 2 bases; unmatched bases: 2. The CDR3 has 15 residues. The CDR3: CASSLWDRGAYEQYF. DNA for the CDR3: TGTGCCAGCAGCTTGTGGGACAGGGGGGCCTACGAGCAGTACTTC.

This clone appeared once. This chain connects TRBV27 to TRBJ1-5; tentative D call: TRBD1 (5 bases). V lost 5 bases and J 4 bases, leaving 15 bases between the germline ends. The CDR3 runs 15 residues. Germline V gene lookup returns CDR1 MNHEY and CDR2 SMNVEV (reference sequence). The CDR3 sequence: CASSLTGSLNQPQHF. As DNA, the CDR3 is TGTGCCAGCAGTCTAACAGGCAGCTTGAATCAGCCCCAGCATTTT.

Only one count was recorded for this clone. This chain links TRBV30 with TRBJ2-5; D is perhaps TRBD2 (5 bases). Near its end, the DNA agrees better with TRBJ2-7, so the J call may be wrong. The CDR3 spans 13 residues. Germline lookup yields CDR1 GTSNPN and CDR2 SVGIG (reference sequence). This CDR3 is CAWSLGEPYEQYF. The CDR3 DNA reads TGTGCCTGGAGTTTGGGAGAACCCTACGAGCAGTACTTC.

The chain is built from TRBV6-6 and TRBJ2-5; TRBD2 aligns across 7 bases. Germline V lookup: CDR1 MNHNY, CDR2 SVGAGI (reference sequence). There are 13 residues in the CDR3. V was clipped by 8 bases and J by 0 bases; unmatched bases: 3. In DNA, the CDR3 is TGTGCCAGCGCCCGGGGGGACCAAGAGACCCAGTACTTC. It specifies CASARGDQETQYF.

The chain combines TRBV11-3 with TRBJ1-1; 11 nucleotides line up with TRBD1. From germline, CDR1 is SGHNT and CDR2 YENEEA. There are 14 residues in the CDR3. V shed 4 bases and J 10 bases; nucleotides not matched to a gene: 8. CDR3 DNA sequence: TGTGCCAGCAGCTCCGCGCCCGGGACAGGGGGAGCTTTCTTT. This codes for CASSSAPGTGGAFF. Drawing the rest from reference TRBV11-3 and TRBJ1-1, the complete variable domain is EAGVVQSPRYKIIEKKQPVAFWCNPISGHNTLYWYLQNLGQGPELLIRYENEEAVDDSQLPKDRFSAERLKGVDSTLKIQPAELGDSAVYLCASSSAPGTGGAFFGQGTRLTVV.

The chain links TRBV7-2 to TRBJ2-7, with TRBD2 identical over 12 bases. V was pared by 4 bases and J by 3 bases, with 4 bases of the junction left unmatched. Germline loops: CDR1 SGHTA, CDR2 FQGNSA. CDR3 length: 15 amino acids. DNA for the CDR3: TGTGCCAGCAGCTCTGGACTAGCGGGGTTCTACGAGCAGTACTTC. Protein product: CASSSGLAGFYEQYF.

This chain links TRBV27 with TRBJ1-1; D perhaps matches TRBD1 (6 bases). CDR3 length: 15 amino acids. In germline, CDR1 is MNHEY, CDR2 SMNVEV (reference sequence). Trimming removed 5 bases from V and 4 bases from J, with 17 bases in between. The CDR3 protein is CASSVGGGDVTEAFF. Here the CDR3 DNA reads TGTGCCAGCAGTGTAGGGGGTGGGGACGTCACTGAAGCTTTCTTT.